The 13 T cell receptor beta chains presented below share a single source sample, sequenced in a study of cytomegalovirus exposure and HLA in healthy donors (dated by TCRdb to about 2017). To prepare the library, the immunoSEQ multiplex PCR assay was applied. For the multiplex PCR, a mixture combining 60 forward primers for TCR Vbeta segments and 13 reverse primers for TCR Jbeta segments was used. TCRdb re-hosts the immuneACCESS table, in-frame sequences only. Its copies lack some clones; in the studies checked, an unresolved V gene accounts for under half of them, and the cause for the rest is not known. The sample yields approximately 130,000 clones; approximately 80% were counted once. The ten largest make up 4% of the sample. What was sequenced was PBMCs. The receptors originated from a woman aged 35 to 49 in good health and CMV-seronegative.

This clone appeared once. The chain links TRBV7-2 to TRBJ1-6, with D unresolved. This CDR3 comprises 18 residues. Germline V lookup: CDR1 SGHTA, CDR2 FQGNSA. Trimming cost V 1 base and J 10 bases, with 23 bases left between them. The CDR3 nucleotides are TGTGCCAGCAGCTTAGATCGCAGCCTTGTTACGGGTGGCTCACCCCTCCACTTT. This gives the protein CASSLDRSLVTGGSPLHF.

This clone was seen more than once but under ten times. The V call is TRBV5-1, the J call TRBJ1-1; 8 bases fit TRBD1. With 2 bases clipped from V and 6 bases from J, the junction kept 3 bases outside the gene matches. Per germline, CDR1 SGHRS and CDR2 YFSETQ. This CDR3 has 13 residues. The CDR3 spells CASSFAGGSEAFF. In DNA form, the CDR3 reads TGCGCCAGCAGCTTCGCAGGGGGCTCTGAAGCTTTCTTT. The full variable domain, in which reference TRBV5-1 and TRBJ1-1 provide the parts outside the CDR3, is KAGVTQTPRYLIKTRGQQVTLSCSPISGHRSVSWYQQTPGQGLQFLFEYFSETQRNKGNFPGRFSGRQFSNSRSEMNVSTLELGDSALYLCASSFAGGSEAFFGQGTRLTVV.

This clone was seen a single time. The chain is built from TRBV4-2 and TRBJ2-7; the match to TRBD2 covers 12 bases. From germline, CDR1 is LGHNA and CDR2 YNFKEQ. This CDR3 comprises 15 residues. The ends lost 2 bases at V and 6 bases at J; junction bases unmatched: 5. The chain's CDR3 is CASSQLAGGPSEQYF. The DNA of the CDR3 is TGTGCCAGCAGCCAACTAGCGGGAGGGCCCTCCGAGCAGTACTTC.

The chain is built from TRBV5-6 and TRBJ1-2; D is possibly TRBD1 (5 bases). Germline V lookup: CDR1 SGHDT, CDR2 YYEEEE. The V and J ends lost 0 bases and 4 bases respectively, with 10 bases between them. This CDR3 comprises 14 residues. The CDR3 spells CASSLDVGGYGYTF. Here the CDR3 DNA reads TGTGCCAGCAGCTTGGATGTGGGGGGCTATGGCTACACCTTC.

The chain has TRBV19 and TRBJ1-1; 7 nucleotides agree with TRBD1. The CDR3 is 14 amino acids. Per the germline V gene, CDR1 is LNHDA and CDR2 is SQIVND (reference sequence). The trim removed 5 bases at V and 6 bases at J, leaving 9 bases unmatched. The DNA of the CDR3 is TGTGCCAGTAGTGACCCTGGGCAGGGGGCTGAAGCTTTCTTT. Protein product: CASSDPGQGAEAFF.

V gene TRBV10-3 combines with J gene TRBJ1-2; D ambiguous. The V end lost 0 bases, the J end lost 6 bases, and 8 bases lay between the germline ends. Germline assignment: CDR1 ENHRY and CDR2 SYGVKD. The length of the CDR3 is 13 residues. This CDR3 reads CAISESFSNGYTF. As DNA, the CDR3 is TGTGCCATCAGTGAGTCGTTTAGTAATGGCTACACCTTC.

This chain links TRBV19 with TRBJ2-2; possible D gene TRBD2, 5 bases. The CDR3 is made up of 15 amino acids. V shed 6 bases and J shed 5 bases, with 16 bases lying between them. Germline V gene lookup returns CDR1 LNHDA and CDR2 SQIVND (reference sequence). The chain's CDR3 is CASSLNSGTTGELFF. The CDR3 DNA reads as TGTGCCAGTAGCCTGAATTCGGGAACGACCGGGGAGCTGTTTTTT.

The chain recombines TRBV19 with TRBJ1-1, with D perhaps TRBD1 (6 bases). The CDR3 sequence is 14 residues long. In germline, CDR1 is LNHDA, CDR2 SQIVND (reference sequence). Trimming removed 7 bases from V and 0 bases from J, with 12 bases in between. The CDR3: CASNGGAVNTEAFF. DNA for the CDR3: TGTGCCAGTAATGGGGGGGCGGTGAACACTGAAGCTTTCTTT.

This chain uses TRBV20-1 with TRBJ2-7; D not certain. V was clipped by 0 bases and J by 4 bases, with 4 bases between them. The CDR3 spans 11 residues. Looked up from germline, CDR1 is DFQATT and CDR2 is SNEGSKA (reference sequence). CDR3 sequence: CSARERYEQYF. The CDR3 nucleotides are TGCAGTGCTAGAGAGCGTTACGAGCAGTACTTC.

Note on this clone: Other DNA variants within this sample encode the same CDR3. This chain uses TRBV5-1 with TRBJ1-1; 11 bases map to TRBD1. The CDR3 runs to 14 residues. Germline V lookup: CDR1 SGHRS, CDR2 YFSETQ. The trim removed 4 bases at V and 5 bases at J, leaving 4 bases unmatched. CDR3 amino acids: CASSPGQGGTEAFF. The CDR3 nucleotides read TGCGCCAGCAGCCCGGGACAGGGGGGGACTGAAGCTTTCTTT.

This chain connects TRBV5-6 to TRBJ2-7; TRBD2 agrees at 7 bases. The germline V gene has CDR1 SGHDT and CDR2 YYEEEE. This CDR3 region has 15 residues. V lost 4 bases to trimming and J lost 5 bases; unmatched junction nucleotides: 12. CDR3 loop: CASSPQVAGVHEQYF. The CDR3 DNA reads TGTGCCAGCAGCCCCCAAGTTGCGGGAGTCCACGAGCAGTACTTC. The whole variable domain, filled in from reference TRBV5-6 and TRBJ2-7, reads DAGVTQSPTHLIKTRGQQVTLRCSPKSGHDTVSWYQQALGQGPQFIFQYYEEEERQRGNFPDRFSGHQFPNYSSELNVNALLLGDSALYLCASSPQVAGVHEQYFGPGTRLTVT.

This clone has a single count. This sequence joins TRBV29-1 and TRBJ1-1, with TRBD1 as a possible D gene (5 bases). Germline V CDR1 and CDR2: SQVTM, ANQGSEA. There are 13 residues in the CDR3. V dropped 3 bases and J dropped 0 bases, with 8 bases sitting between them. CDR3 sequence reads: CSVEGLMNTEAFF. Written as DNA, the CDR3 is TGCAGCGTTGAGGGACTGATGAACACTGAAGCTTTCTTT.

The gene calls are TRBV9 and TRBJ2-3, with D perhaps matching TRBD2 (6 bases). The CDR3 covers 14 residues. Germline V gene lookup returns CDR1 SGDLS and CDR2 YYNGEE. Trimming took off 2 bases at V and 5 bases at J, with 12 bases between the two ends. CDR3 residues: CASSVSVEGDTQYF. As DNA, the CDR3 is TGTGCCAGCAGCGTTAGCGTGGAGGGAGATACGCAGTATTTT. The complete variable domain, with remaining parts taken from reference TRBV9 and TRBJ2-3, reads DSGVTQTPKHLITATGQRVTLRCSPRSGDLSVYWYQQSLDQGLQFLIQYYNGEERAKGNILERFSAQQFPDLHSELNLSSLELGDSALYFCASSVSVEGDTQYFGPGTRLTVL.